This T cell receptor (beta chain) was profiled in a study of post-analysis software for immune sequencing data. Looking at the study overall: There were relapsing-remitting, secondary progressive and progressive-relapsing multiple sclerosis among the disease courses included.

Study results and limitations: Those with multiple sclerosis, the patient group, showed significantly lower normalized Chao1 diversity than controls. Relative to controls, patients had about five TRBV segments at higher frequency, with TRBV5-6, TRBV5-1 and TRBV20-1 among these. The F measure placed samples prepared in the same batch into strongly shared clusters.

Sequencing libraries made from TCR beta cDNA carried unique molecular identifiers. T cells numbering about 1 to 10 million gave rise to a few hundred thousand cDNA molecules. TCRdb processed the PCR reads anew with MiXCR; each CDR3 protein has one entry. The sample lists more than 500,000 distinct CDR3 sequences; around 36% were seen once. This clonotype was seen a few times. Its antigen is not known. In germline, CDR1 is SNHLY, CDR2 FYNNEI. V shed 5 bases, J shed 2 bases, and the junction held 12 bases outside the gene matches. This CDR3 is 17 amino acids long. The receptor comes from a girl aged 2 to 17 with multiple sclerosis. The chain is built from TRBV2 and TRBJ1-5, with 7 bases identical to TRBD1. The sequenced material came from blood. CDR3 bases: TGTGCCAGCAGTTTCCGGACAGGCTGGGACGGCAATCAGCCCCAGCATTTT. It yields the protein CASSFRTGWDGNQPQHF.